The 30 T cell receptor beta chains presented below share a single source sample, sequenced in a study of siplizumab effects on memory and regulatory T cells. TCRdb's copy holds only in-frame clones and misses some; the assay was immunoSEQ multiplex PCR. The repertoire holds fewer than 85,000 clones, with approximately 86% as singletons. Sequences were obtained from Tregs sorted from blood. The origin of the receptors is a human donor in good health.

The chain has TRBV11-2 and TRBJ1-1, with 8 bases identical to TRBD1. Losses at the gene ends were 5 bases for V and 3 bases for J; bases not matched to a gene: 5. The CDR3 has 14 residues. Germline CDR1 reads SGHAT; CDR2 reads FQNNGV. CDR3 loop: CASSPDRVDTEAFF. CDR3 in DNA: TGTGCCAGCAGCCCGGACAGGGTAGACACTGAAGCTTTCTTT.

CDR3 in DNA: TGCGCCAGCAGCGAGAGGGGGCCAGGTTATGGCTACACCTTC. Its protein is CASSERGPGYGYTF. The chain recombines TRBV5-1 with TRBJ1-2; the match to TRBD1 covers 7 bases. The V segment lost 4 bases and the J segment 5 bases; nucleotides outside the gene matches: 8. The CDR3 runs 14 residues. The germline V gene encodes CDR1 SGHRS and CDR2 YFSETQ.

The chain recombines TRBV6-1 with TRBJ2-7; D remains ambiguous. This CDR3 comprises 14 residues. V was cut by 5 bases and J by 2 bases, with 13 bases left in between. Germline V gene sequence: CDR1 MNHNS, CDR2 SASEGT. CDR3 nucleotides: TGTGCCAGCAGTATCCCGGGCCTACCCTACGAGCAGTACTTC. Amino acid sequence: CASSIPGLPYEQYF.

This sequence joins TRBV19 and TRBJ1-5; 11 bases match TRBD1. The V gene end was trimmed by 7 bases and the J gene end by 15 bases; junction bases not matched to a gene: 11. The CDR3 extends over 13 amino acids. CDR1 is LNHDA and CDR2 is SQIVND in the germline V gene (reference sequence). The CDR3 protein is CASTGQGAIRWHF. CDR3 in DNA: TGTGCCAGTACAGGACAGGGGGCGATAAGGTGGCATTTT.

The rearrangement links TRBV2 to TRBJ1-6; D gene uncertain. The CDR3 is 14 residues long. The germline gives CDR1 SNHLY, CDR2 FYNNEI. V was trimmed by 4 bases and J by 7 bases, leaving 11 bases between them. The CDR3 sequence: CASSAAGHNSPLHF. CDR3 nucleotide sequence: TGTGCCAGCAGTGCCGCCGGGCACAATTCACCCCTCCACTTT.

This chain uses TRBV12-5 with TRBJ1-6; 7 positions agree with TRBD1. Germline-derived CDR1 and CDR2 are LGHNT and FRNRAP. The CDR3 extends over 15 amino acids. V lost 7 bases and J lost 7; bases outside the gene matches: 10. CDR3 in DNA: TGTGCTAGTGCCCCGGGACAGAGCACCAATTCACCCCTCCACTTT. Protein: CASAPGQSTNSPLHF.

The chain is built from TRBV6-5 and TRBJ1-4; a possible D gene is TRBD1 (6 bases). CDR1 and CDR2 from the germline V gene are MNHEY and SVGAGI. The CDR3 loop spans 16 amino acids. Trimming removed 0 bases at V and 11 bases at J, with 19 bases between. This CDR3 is CASSYSRDTHYRKLFF. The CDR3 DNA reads TGTGCCAGCAGTTACTCAAGGGACACCCACTATCGGAAACTGTTTTTT.

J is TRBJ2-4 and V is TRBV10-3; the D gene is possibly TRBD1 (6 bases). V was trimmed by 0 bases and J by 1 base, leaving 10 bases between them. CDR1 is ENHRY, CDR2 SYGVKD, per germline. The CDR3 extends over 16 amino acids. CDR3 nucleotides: TGTGCCATCAGTGAGTCGGCAGGGGAGGCCAAAAACATTCAGTACTTC. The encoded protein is CAISESAGEAKNIQYF.

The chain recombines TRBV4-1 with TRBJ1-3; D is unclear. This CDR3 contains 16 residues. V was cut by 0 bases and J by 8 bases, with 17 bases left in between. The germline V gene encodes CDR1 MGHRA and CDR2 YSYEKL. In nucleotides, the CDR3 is TGCGCCAGCAGCCAAGATCAGGCGGCGGGTTGGGACACCATATATTTT. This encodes CASSQDQAAGWDTIYF.

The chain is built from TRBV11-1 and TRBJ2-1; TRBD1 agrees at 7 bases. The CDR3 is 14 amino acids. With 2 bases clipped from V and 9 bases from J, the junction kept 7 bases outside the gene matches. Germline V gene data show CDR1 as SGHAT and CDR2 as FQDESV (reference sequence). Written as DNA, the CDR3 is TGTGCCAGCAGCTTATGGGACAGTTACGGTGAGCAGTTCTTC. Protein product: CASSLWDSYGEQFF.

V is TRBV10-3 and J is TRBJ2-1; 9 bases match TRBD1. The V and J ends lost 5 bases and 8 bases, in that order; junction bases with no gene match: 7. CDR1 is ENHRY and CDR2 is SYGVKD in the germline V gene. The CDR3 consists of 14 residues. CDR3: CAISRDRVGDEQFF. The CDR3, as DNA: TGTGCCATCAGTCGGGACAGGGTCGGGGATGAGCAGTTCTTC.

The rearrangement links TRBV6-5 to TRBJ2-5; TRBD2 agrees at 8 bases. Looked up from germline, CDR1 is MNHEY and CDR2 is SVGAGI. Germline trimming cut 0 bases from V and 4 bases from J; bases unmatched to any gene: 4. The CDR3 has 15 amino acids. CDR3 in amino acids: CASSYSPLAGETQYF. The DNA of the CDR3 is TGTGCCAGCAGTTACTCGCCCCTAGCGGGAGAGACCCAGTACTTC.

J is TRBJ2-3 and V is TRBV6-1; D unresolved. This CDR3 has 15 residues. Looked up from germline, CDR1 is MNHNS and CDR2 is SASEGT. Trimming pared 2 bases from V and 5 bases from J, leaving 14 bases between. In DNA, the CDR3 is TGTGCCAGCAGTGAACCTAGATCGTTGGGAGATACGCAGTATTTT. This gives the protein CASSEPRSLGDTQYF.

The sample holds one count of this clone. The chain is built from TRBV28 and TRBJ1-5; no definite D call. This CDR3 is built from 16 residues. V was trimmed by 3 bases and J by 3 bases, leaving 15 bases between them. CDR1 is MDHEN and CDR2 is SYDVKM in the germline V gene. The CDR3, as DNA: TGTGCCAGCAGTTTCCGGCAGGCTGACTTCAATCAGCCCCAGCATTTT. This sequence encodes CASSFRQADFNQPQHF.

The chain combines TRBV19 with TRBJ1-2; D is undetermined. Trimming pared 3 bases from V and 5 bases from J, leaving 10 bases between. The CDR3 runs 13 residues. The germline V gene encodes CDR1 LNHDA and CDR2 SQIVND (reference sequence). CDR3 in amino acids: CASSIYIFYGYTF. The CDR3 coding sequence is TGTGCCAGTAGTATTTACATATTTTATGGCTACACCTTC.

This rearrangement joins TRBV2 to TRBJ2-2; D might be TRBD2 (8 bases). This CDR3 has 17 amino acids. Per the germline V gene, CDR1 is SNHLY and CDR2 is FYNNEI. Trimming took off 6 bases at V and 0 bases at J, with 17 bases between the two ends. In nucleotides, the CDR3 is TGTGCCAGCAGGTCAAGCGGGGGACAGCCGAACACCGGGGAGCTGTTTTTT. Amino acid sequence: CASRSSGGQPNTGELFF.

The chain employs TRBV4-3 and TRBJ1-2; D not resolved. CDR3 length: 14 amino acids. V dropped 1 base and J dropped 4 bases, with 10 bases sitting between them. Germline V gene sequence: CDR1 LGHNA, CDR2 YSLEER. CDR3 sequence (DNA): TGCGCCAGCAGCCAAGCGGAACAGTTCTATGGCTACACCTTC. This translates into CASSQAEQFYGYTF.

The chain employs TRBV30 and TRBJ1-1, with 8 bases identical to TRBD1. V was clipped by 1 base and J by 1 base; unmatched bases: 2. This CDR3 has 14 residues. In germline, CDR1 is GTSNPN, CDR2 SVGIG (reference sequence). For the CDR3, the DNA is TGTGCCTGGAGTGCCGGACAGGGGAACACTGAAGCTTTCTTT. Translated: CAWSAGQGNTEAFF.

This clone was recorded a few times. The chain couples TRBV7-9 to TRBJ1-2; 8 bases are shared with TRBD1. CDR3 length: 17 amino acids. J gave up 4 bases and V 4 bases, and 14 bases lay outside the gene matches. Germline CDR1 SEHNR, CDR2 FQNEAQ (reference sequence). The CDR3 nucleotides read TGTGCCAGCAGCTCCAACCCTAGAGCCGGGACAGGCTATGGCTACACCTTC. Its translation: CASSSNPRAGTGYGYTF.

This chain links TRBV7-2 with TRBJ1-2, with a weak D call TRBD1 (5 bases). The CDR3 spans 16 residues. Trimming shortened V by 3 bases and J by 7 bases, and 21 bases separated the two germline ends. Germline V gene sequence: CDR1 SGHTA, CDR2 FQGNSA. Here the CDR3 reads CASSFSVAGLQGGYTF. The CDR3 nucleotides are TGTGCCAGCAGCTTTTCAGTGGCAGGCCTGCAGGGTGGCTACACCTTC.

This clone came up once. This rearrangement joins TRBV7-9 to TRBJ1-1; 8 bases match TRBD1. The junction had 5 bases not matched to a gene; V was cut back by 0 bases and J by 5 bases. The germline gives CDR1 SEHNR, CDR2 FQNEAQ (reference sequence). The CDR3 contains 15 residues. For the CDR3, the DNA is TGTGCCAGCAGCTTAGCCCGGCAGGGGGCGACTGAAGCTTTCTTT. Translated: CASSLARQGATEAFF.

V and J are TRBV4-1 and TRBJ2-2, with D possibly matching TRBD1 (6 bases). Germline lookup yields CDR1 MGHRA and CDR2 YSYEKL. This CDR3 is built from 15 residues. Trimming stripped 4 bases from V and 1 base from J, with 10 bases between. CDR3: CASSPLTGNTGELFF. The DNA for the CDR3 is TGCGCCAGCAGCCCCCTGACAGGGAACACCGGGGAGCTGTTTTTT.

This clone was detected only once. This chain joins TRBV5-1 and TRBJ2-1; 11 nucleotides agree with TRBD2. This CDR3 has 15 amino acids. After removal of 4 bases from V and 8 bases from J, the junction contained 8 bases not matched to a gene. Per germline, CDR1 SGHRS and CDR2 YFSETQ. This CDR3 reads CASSPLSGGVYEQFF. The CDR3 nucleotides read TGCGCCAGCAGCCCCCTTAGCGGGGGGGTCTATGAGCAGTTCTTC.

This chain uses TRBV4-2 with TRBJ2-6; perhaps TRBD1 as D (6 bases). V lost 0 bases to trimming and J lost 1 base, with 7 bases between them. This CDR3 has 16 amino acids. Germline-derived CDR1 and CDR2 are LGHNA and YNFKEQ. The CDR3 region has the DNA TGTGCCAGCAGCCAAGATGACAGGTCTGGGGCCAACGTCCTGACTTTC. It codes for CASSQDDRSGANVLTF.

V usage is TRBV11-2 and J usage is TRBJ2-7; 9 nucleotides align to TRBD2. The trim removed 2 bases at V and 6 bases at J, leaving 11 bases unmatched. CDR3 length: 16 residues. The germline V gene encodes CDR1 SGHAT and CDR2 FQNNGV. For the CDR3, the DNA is TGTGCCAGCAGCTTACTTGCGGGGGGGGTAGTCTCCGAGCAGTACTTC. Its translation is CASSLLAGGVVSEQYF.

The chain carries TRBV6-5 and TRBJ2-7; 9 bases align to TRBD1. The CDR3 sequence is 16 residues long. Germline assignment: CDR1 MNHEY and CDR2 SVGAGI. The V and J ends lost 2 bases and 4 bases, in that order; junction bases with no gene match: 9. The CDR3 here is CASSYGGQGYGYEQYF. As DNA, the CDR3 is TGTGCCAGCAGTTACGGGGGACAGGGCTATGGGTACGAGCAGTACTTC.

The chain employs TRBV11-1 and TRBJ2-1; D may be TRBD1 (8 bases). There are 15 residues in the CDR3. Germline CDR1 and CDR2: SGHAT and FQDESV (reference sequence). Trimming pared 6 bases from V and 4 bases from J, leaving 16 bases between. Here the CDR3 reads CASSQGASGYNEQFF. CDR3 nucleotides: TGTGCCAGCAGTCAGGGGGCTAGCGGATACAATGAGCAGTTCTTC.

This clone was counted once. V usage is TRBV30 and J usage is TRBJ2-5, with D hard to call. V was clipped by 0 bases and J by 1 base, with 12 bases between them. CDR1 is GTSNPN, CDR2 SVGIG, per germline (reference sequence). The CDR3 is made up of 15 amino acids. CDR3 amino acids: CAWSVRGAIQETQYF. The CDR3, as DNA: TGTGCCTGGAGTGTACGCGGAGCGATCCAAGAGACCCAGTACTTC.

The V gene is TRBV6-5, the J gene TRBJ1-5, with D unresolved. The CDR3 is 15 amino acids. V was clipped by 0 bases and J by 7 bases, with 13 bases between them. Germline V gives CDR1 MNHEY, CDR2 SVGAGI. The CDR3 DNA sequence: TGTGCCAGCAGTTACTCGGTGCAACAGAACCAGCCCCAGCATTTT. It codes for CASSYSVQQNQPQHF.

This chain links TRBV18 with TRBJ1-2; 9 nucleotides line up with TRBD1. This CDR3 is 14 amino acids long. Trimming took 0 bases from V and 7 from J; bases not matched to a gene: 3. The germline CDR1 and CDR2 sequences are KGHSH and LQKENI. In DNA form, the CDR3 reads TGTGCCAGCTCACCACCCGGGACAGGGAGTGGCTACACCTTC. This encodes CASSPPGTGSGYTF.